This T cell receptor beta chain came from a study of T cell responses to AZD1222 COVID-19 vaccine. The table came from immunoSEQ multiplex PCR; TCRdb's copy has only in-frame clones and leaves some out. This sample has 150,000 to 180,000 clones, with roughly nine tenths found just once. This CDR3 has 12 amino acids. Germline-derived CDR1 and CDR2 are SQVTM and ANQGSEA. Trimming cost V 4 bases and J 4 bases, with 10 bases left between them. Study outcomes and limitations: Baseline serology detected seropositivity in only 5 to 7 AZD1222 recipients. White British donors predominated, females outnumbered males, and clonal diversity was possibly underestimated.

Only a few counts were recorded for this clone. Antigen: not known. The starting material was peripheral blood, obtained on day 0 of MenACWY control vaccination. The chain combines TRBV29-1 with TRBJ1-2; weak D call: TRBD1 (5 bases). This receptor was taken from an adult in good health. CDR3 in DNA: TGCAGCGTTGCAACGGGGGGCTATGGCTACACCTTC. It specifies CSVATGGYGYTF.